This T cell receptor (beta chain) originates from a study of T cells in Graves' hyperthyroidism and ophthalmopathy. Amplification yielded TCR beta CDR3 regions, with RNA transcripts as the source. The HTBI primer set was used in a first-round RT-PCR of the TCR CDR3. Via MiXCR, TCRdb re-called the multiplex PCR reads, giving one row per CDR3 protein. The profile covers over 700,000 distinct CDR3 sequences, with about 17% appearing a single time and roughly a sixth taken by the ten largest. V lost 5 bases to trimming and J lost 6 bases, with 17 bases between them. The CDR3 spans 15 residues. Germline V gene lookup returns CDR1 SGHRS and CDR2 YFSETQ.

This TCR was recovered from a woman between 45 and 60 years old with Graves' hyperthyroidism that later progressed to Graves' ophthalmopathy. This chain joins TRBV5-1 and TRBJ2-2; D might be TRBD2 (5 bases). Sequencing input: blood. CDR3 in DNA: TGCGCCAGCAGTACAAGGAGGTCCTGGGCCGGGGAGCTGTTTTTT. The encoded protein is CASSTRRSWAGELFF.